This entry features one TCR beta chain sequence. Profiled with immunoSEQ multiplex PCR; TCRdb holds only in-frame clones, not every one. The sample has some 390,000 clones, about 88% seen once. The data were obtained in a study of blood T cell repertoires in COVID-19. The CDR3 length is 15 residues. The V gene end was trimmed by 1 base and the J gene end by 10 bases; junction bases not matched to a gene: 6. Germline CDR1 and CDR2: LGHNA and YSLEER. The source is a middle-aged woman with COVID-19, enrolled during active disease. Sample: peripheral blood. V usage is TRBV4-3 and J usage is TRBJ1-6; 8 bases match TRBD1. CDR3 sequence: CASSQVQGENSPLHF. CDR3 bases: TGCGCCAGCAGCCAAGTACAGGGGGAAAACTCACCCCTCCACTTT.